Listed here are 14 T cell receptor beta chains from one sample, sequenced in a study of T cells in women clearing cervical HPV infection. TCRdb's table, derived via immunoSEQ multiplex PCR, lists solely in-frame clones and lacks some. This sample lists 20,000 to 25,000 clones; its ten largest clones have 5% to 7%. Source material: blood buffy coat. Source of these receptors: a woman between 18 and 70 years old with a cervical HPV16 infection that either progressed to CIN3+ or cleared (not recorded which).

About this clone: The observed sequence ends 3 residues before the CDR3 terminus, with the missing tail filled in from the germline J gene. The chain joins TRBV18 to TRBJ2-7; perhaps TRBD1 as D (7 bases). Germline loops: CDR1 KGHSH, CDR2 LQKENI. This CDR3 spans 16 amino acids. V gave up 0 bases and J gave up 4 bases, with 16 bases separating them. The CDR3 loop reads CASSPPAGRGEYEQYF. CDR3 bases read: TGTGCCAGCTCACCACCGGCTGGCAGGGGGGAATACGAG. The full variable domain, its missing parts supplied by reference TRBV18 and TRBJ2-7, is NAGVMQNPRHLVRRRGQEARLRCSPMKGHSHVYWYRQLPEEGLKFMVYLQKENIIDESGMPKERFSAEFPKEGPSILRIQQVVRGDSAAYFCASSPPAGRGEYEQYFGPGTRLTVT.

Points on this clone: Coverage ceases 3 residues before the CDR3 finishes, and the germline J gene fills in the end. The chain combines TRBV27 with TRBJ2-3, with D uncertain. This CDR3 has 15 amino acids. Per germline, CDR1 MNHEY and CDR2 SMNVEV (reference sequence). V lost 5 bases, J lost 1 base, and 13 bases lay in between. The CDR3 protein is CASSHLPEGTDTQYF. The DNA read from the CDR3 is TGTGCCAGCAGTCACCTCCCCGAGGGCACAGATACG.

With regard to this clone: The CDR3 end falls 3 residues outside the read, so it is completed with the germline J gene. The V and J genes are TRBV20-1 and TRBJ2-5, with 9 bases aligning to TRBD2. Germline CDR1 reads DFQATT; CDR2 reads SNEGSKA (reference sequence). Trimming at V came to 5 bases and at J to 5 bases, leaving 6 bases not matched to a gene. The CDR3 is 13 amino acids. CDR3 protein: CSALAGVEETQYF. CDR3 DNA, as far as it was read: TGCAGTGCTTTAGCGGGAGTTGAGGAGACC.

Concerning this clone: The read ends 3 residues shy of where the CDR3 ends; the end is completed using the germline J gene. This chain connects TRBV19 to TRBJ1-2; D call uncertain. Germline assignment: CDR1 LNHDA and CDR2 SQIVND (reference sequence). This CDR3 contains 16 residues. The covered CDR3 bases are TGTGCCAGTAGTATCAGGACTAGCGGGAGCGGCAATGAC. It translates to CASSIRTSGSGND. The entire CDR3 protein is CASSIRTSGSGNDYTF.

CDR3 DNA, as far as it was read: TGTGCCAGCAGCTTGGGGGCGAGTCAGCCC. The encoded protein is CASSLGASQP. The whole CDR3 region reads CASSLGASQPQHF. The J gene is TRBJ1-5, the V gene TRBV7-2; TRBD1 might be the D (6 bases). Read data end 3 residues before the CDR3 end; the end is taken from the germline J gene. Germline lookup yields CDR1 SGHTA and CDR2 FQGNSA. Trimming removed 3 bases from V and 6 bases from J, with 9 bases in between. The CDR3 extends over 13 amino acids.

On this clone: The CDR3 end is not reached by the read, which stops 3 residues before it; the germline J gene fills it in. The rearrangement links TRBV5-1 to TRBJ2-6; 14 nucleotides agree with TRBD2. CDR1 SGHRS and CDR2 YFSETQ come from the germline V gene. V trimming: 1 base; J trimming: 2 bases; junction bases outside the gene matches: 5. The CDR3 contains 19 residues. CDR3 bases read: TGCGCCAGCAGCTTGACCTCGACTAGCGGGAGGGCTGGGGCCAACGTC. Its translation is CASSLTSTSGRAGANV. The CDR3, in full, reads CASSLTSTSGRAGANVLTF.

Turning to this clone: A read error may produce the germline difference seen at one junction end. The CDR3 loop reads CASSQEGPSRRNIQYF. The sequenced part of the CDR3 DNA is TGCGCCAGCAGCCAAGAGGGGCCTTCAAGGAGGAACATT. This chain joins TRBV4-2 and TRBJ2-4; either TRBD1 or TRBD2 may fit D (5 bases each). From the germline J gene comes the end of the CDR3, since the read stops 3 residues before it. The CDR3 consists of 16 residues. Germline V gene lookup returns CDR1 LGHNA and CDR2 YNFKEQ.

Worth noting for this clone: Read sequence stops 3 residues before the CDR3 end, and the germline J gene provides the missing end. The genes are TRBV7-2 and TRBJ1-5; D unclear. CDR1 and CDR2 (germline): SGHTA, FQGNSA. V dropped 1 base and J dropped 0 bases, with 4 bases sitting between them. The CDR3 consists of 14 residues. This CDR3 is CASSLVSSNQPQHF. The DNA read from the CDR3 is TGTGCCAGCAGCTTAGTCTCTAGCAATCAGCCC.

Turning to this clone: The read halts 3 residues ahead of the CDR3 end, with the missing end drawn from the germline J gene. V gene TRBV13 combines with J gene TRBJ1-4; 8 positions match TRBD1. The germline V gene has CDR1 PRHDT and CDR2 FYEKMQ (reference sequence). The CDR3 is 15 residues long. After removal of 2 bases from V and 8 bases from J, the junction contained 7 bases not matched to a gene. The sequenced part of the CDR3 DNA is TGTGCCAGCAGCTTAATTTCAGGGGGCGCGGAAAAA. Residues: CASSLISGGAEK. The CDR3, in full, reads CASSLISGGAEKLFF.

With respect to this clone: The sequence runs out 3 residues before the end of the CDR3; the remainder is reconstructed from the germline J gene. The J gene is TRBJ2-3, the V gene TRBV12-3 or TRBV12-4, with 7 bases identical to TRBD2. J lost 5 bases, V lost 2 bases, and 10 bases had no gene match. The CDR3 is 16 residues long. The CDR3 bases that were read are TGTGCCAGCAGTTTAAAAGACGGGAGGCAGGGAGATACG. This translates into CASSLKDGRQGDT. The full CDR3 reads CASSLKDGRQGDTQYF.

The CDR3 here is CASSIEKAGGTNDYTF. Partial CDR3 DNA: TGTGCCAGTAGTATAGAAAAGGCGGGAGGCACCAATGAC. The V gene is TRBV19, the J gene TRBJ1-2, with D hard to call. From the germline J gene comes the end of the CDR3, since the read stops 3 residues before it. The CDR3 totals 16 residues. Germline CDR1 LNHDA, CDR2 SQIVND (reference sequence).

Points on this clone: The DNA ends 3 residues before the CDR3 does, and the rest of the CDR3 is filled in from the germline J gene. V gene TRBV10-3 combines with J gene TRBJ2-1; 8 nucleotides agree with TRBD2. The CDR3 has 18 residues. Germline CDR1 reads ENHRY; CDR2 reads SYGVKD. The V segment lost 0 bases and the J segment 4 bases; nucleotides outside the gene matches: 11. CDR3 DNA (partial): TGTGCCATCAGTGAGTCGATAGTCGGGAGGGGCGAATACAATGAG. Translating gives CAISESIVGRGEYNE. The CDR3 in its entirety is CAISESIVGRGEYNEQFF.

Worth noting for this clone: The read terminates 3 residues ahead of where the CDR3 ends, so the germline J gene completes it. The chain is built from TRBV5-1 and TRBJ2-3; 11 nucleotides match TRBD2. The junction had 9 bases not matched to a gene; V was cut back by 0 bases and J by 6 bases. This CDR3 is built from 17 residues. The V gene's germline CDR1 is SGHRS and CDR2 YFSETQ. CDR3 protein: CASSLATLAGVRDTQYF. CDR3 DNA (partial): TGCGCCAGCAGCTTGGCTACACTAGCGGGAGTAAGGGATACG.

Comment on this clone: The read ends 3 residues shy of where the CDR3 ends; the end is completed using the germline J gene. The rearrangement joins TRBV19 to TRBJ2-2; possible D gene TRBD1, 6 bases. The CDR3 has 12 amino acids. Germline values: CDR1 LNHDA, CDR2 SQIVND (reference sequence). The sequenced CDR3 bases are TGTGCCAGTAGGAACGGACAGTCTCCG. Amino acid sequence: CASRNGQSP. In full, the CDR3 reads CASRNGQSPLFF.